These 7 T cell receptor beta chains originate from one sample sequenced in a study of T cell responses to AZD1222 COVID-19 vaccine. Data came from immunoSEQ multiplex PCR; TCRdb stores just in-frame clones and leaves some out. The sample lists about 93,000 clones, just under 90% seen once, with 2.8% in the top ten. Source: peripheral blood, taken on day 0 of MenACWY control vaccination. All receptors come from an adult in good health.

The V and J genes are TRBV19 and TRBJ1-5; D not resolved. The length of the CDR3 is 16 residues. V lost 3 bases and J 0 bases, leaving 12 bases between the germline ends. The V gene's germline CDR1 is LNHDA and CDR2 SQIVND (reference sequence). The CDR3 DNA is TGTGCCAGTAGTATTGGAGGAAGATATAGCAATCAGCCCCAGCATTTT. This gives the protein CASSIGGRYSNQPQHF.

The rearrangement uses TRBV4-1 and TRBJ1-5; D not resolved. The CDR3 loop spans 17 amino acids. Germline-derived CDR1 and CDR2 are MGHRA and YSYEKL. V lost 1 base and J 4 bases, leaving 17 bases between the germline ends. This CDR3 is CASSQVLGQVENQPQHF. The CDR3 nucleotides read TGCGCCAGCAGCCAAGTCTTAGGGCAGGTAGAAAATCAGCCCCAGCATTTT.

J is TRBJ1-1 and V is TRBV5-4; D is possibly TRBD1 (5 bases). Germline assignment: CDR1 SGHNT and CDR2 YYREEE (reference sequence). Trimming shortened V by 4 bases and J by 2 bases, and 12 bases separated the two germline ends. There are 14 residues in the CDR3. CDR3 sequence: CASSRGQGNTEAFF. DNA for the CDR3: TGTGCCAGCAGCCGTGGACAAGGAAACACTGAAGCTTTCTTT.

CDR3 DNA: TGTGCCAGCAGCTTGGTTGGCCAGGGCCCAGATACGCAGTATTTT. Protein sequence: CASSLVGQGPDTQYF. The chain employs TRBV5-4 and TRBJ2-3; tentative D call: TRBD1 (5 bases). Germline assignment: CDR1 SGHNT and CDR2 YYREEE (reference sequence). The CDR3 is made up of 15 amino acids. Trimming removed 0 bases from V and 4 bases from J, with 12 bases in between.

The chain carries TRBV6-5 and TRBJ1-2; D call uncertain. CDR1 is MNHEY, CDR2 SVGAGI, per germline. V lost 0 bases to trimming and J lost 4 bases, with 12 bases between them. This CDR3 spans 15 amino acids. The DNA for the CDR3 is TGTGCCAGCAGTTACTCGTTACAGATTAGCTATGGCTACACCTTC. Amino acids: CASSYSLQISYGYTF.

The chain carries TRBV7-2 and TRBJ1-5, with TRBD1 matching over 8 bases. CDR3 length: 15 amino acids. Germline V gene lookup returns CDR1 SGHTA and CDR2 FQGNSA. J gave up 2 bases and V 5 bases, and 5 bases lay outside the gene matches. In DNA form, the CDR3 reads TGTGCCAGCAGCCCTACAGGGGGTCGCAATCAGCCCCAGCATTTT. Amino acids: CASSPTGGRNQPQHF.

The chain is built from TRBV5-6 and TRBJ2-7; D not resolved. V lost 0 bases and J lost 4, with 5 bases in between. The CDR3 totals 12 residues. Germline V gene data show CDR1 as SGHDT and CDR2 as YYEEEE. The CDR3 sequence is CASSLVEYEQYF. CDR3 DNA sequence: TGTGCCAGCAGCTTGGTCGAGTACGAGCAGTACTTC.